This is a list of T cell receptor beta chains from one sample in a study of graft-versus-host responses after intestinal transplantation. Antigens of these TCRs are unknown. Using immunoSEQ multiplex PCR, the repertoire was profiled, and TCRdb retains in-frame clones only, with some absent. The data contain about 110,000 clones, just under 95% of them seen just once; the ten biggest clones take up roughly 1.2%. Sequencing was performed on unstimulated CD8+ T cells sorted from spleen or lymph node cells, taken before transplant. The receptors were gathered from a human donor who was the organ donor for an intestinal transplant. Both conserved end residues are part of each CDR3. A D gene is named only where the DNA matches it firmly. Part of the rows lack a size; the others show once, few, many or a class for expanded clones.

v_gene	j_gene	len	d_gene	abundance	CDR3nt	CDR3aa
TRBV19	TRBJ2-7	14	-	-	TGTGCCAGTAGCACGGCAGGAGGGGGTTTCGAGCAGTACTTC	CASSTAGGGFEQYF
TRBV9	TRBJ2-7	14	TRBD1	-	TGTGCCAGCAGCGTAGGAGGGGGCCCCTACGAGCAGTACTTC	CASSVGGGPYEQYF
TRBV14	TRBJ2-7	20	-	-	TGTGCCAGCAGCCACAGAAGAGGCAGGGGGCGAGGAGCGGGACCCTACGAGCAGTACTTC	CASSHRRGRGRGAGPYEQYF
TRBV4-1	TRBJ2-1	15	TRBD2	-	TGCGCCAGCAGCCAAACTAGCGGGACGGGGAATGAGCAGTTCTTC	CASSQTSGTGNEQFF
TRBV29-1	TRBJ2-4	15	-	-	TGCAGCGCTATAGGTACAGAACTAGCCAAAAACATTCAGTACTTC	CSAIGTELAKNIQYF
TRBV4-2	TRBJ1-1	15	-	once	TGTGCCAGCAGCCAAGTACCGGGGGCGAGCACTGAAGCTTTCTTT	CASSQVPGASTEAFF
TRBV7-9	TRBJ1-4	15	-	-	TGTGCCAGCAGCTTAGGGACATCTACCCATGAAAAACTGTTTTTT	CASSLGTSTHEKLFF
TRBV27	TRBJ2-1	15	-	-	TGTGCCAGCAGTTTATACCAGGATTCCTACAATGAGCAGTTCTTC	CASSLYQDSYNEQFF
TRBV4-3	TRBJ1-1	12	-	few	TGCGCCAGCAGCGGGGAAGGCACTGAAGCTTTCTTT	CASSGEGTEAFF
TRBV30	TRBJ1-2	13	-	-	TGTGCCTGGGGTCTAGGGGGAGGCTATGGCTACACCTTC	CAWGLGGGYGYTF
TRBV10-3	TRBJ2-7	13	TRBD1	-	TGTGCCATCAGTGCCCAGGGGGAGTACGAGCAGTACTTC	CAISAQGEYEQYF
TRBV2	TRBJ2-4	17	-	-	TGTGCCAGCAGTGAAGTTTTTGGATTTGGCGGCAAAAACATTCAGTACTTC	CASSEVFGFGGKNIQYF
TRBV27	TRBJ1-2	13	TRBD1	-	TGTGCCAGCAGCCTGACAGGGTTCAATGGCTACACCTTC	CASSLTGFNGYTF
TRBV9	TRBJ1-2	11	-	-	TGTGCCAGCAGCGCGGGGTTTGGCTACACCTTC	CASSAGFGYTF
TRBV27	TRBJ1-2	14	-	-	TGTGCCAGCAGTTTATCAACCAGGGTAAAGGGCTACACCTTC	CASSLSTRVKGYTF
TRBV10-3	TRBJ2-3	18	-	-	TGTGCCATCAGTGAGTCCCCTGACTCAAACATCGTAACAGATACGCAGTATTTT	CAISESPDSNIVTDTQYF
TRBV4-2	TRBJ1-5	14	TRBD1	-	TGTGCCAGCAGCTTCGACAGGGGCAATCAGCCCCAGCATTTT	CASSFDRGNQPQHF
TRBV30	TRBJ2-7	12	TRBD1	-	TGTGCCTGGAGGACAGGGTGGGACGAGCAGTACTTC	CAWRTGWDEQYF
TRBV30	TRBJ2-7	14	-	-	TGTGCCTGGAGTCCCCCATCAGGGGAGAGCGAGCAGTACTTC	CAWSPPSGESEQYF
TRBV7-9	TRBJ1-2	13	TRBD1	-	TGTGCCAGCAGCGAGCAGGGGGCGGGTGGCTACACCTTC	CASSEQGAGGYTF
TRBV12-5	TRBJ2-1	14	TRBD2	-	TGTGCTAGTGGTTTAGCGGGACCCTACAATGAGCAGTTCTTC	CASGLAGPYNEQFF
TRBV19	TRBJ2-7	15	TRBD1	-	TGTGCCAGTAGTACAACCGGGACAGGTTCCGTCGAGCAGTACTTC	CASSTTGTGSVEQYF
TRBV19	TRBJ2-1	13	-	-	TGTGCCAGTAGTGCGGCGGGAATCGATGAGCAGTTCTTC	CASSAAGIDEQFF
TRBV7-2	TRBJ1-2	14	TRBD1	-	TGTGCCAGCAGCCCCGGGACAGGCTTCTATGGCTACACCTTC	CASSPGTGFYGYTF
TRBV15	TRBJ2-1	16	-	-	TGTGCCACCAGCAGCAGAACAACACACTCCAACAATGAGCAGTTCTTC	CATSSRTTHSNNEQFF
TRBV13	TRBJ2-5	18	TRBD1	-	TGTGCCAGCAGCCGAGACAGGGGATCCCCTACTGGCGGGGAGACCCAGTACTTC	CASSRDRGSPTGGETQYF
TRBV11-1	TRBJ1-3	17	-	-	TGTGCCAGCAGCTTAGCGCGCGGAGCTCTCTCTGGAAACACCATATATTTT	CASSLARGALSGNTIYF
TRBV7-2	TRBJ2-7	15	-	-	TGTGCCAGCAGCTTGGACGGACTCGAGATTTACGAGCAGTACTTC	CASSLDGLEIYEQYF
TRBV6-6	TRBJ1-1	13	-	-	TGTGCCAGCAGTTACTTAGTGGACACTGAAGCTTTCTTT	CASSYLVDTEAFF
TRBV6-4	TRBJ2-2	15	TRBD1	few	TGTGCCAGCAGTGACGGGACAGGGGGCACCGGGGAGCTGTTTTTT	CASSDGTGGTGELFF
TRBV5-1	TRBJ2-1	15	TRBD2	-	TGCGCCAGCAGCTCTAGCGGGCACTCCTACAATGAGCAGTTCTTC	CASSSSGHSYNEQFF
TRBV7-6	TRBJ2-1	15	-	-	TGTGCCAGCAGCCAACTCCCTGGCTCCTACAATGAGCAGTTCTTC	CASSQLPGSYNEQFF